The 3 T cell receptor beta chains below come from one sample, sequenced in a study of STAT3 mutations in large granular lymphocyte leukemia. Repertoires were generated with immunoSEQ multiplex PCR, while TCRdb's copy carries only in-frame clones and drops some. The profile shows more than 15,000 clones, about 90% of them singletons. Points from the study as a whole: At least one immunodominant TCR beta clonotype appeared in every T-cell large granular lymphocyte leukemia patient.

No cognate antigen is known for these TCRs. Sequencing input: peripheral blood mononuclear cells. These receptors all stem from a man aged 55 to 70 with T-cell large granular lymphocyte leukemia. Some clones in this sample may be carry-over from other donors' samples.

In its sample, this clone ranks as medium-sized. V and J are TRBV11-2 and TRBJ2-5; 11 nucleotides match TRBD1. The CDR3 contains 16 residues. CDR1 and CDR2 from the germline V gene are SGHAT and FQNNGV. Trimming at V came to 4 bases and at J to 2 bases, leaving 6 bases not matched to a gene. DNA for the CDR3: TGTGCCAGCAGCTCCGTGGGACAGGGGGATCAAGAGACCCAGTACTTC. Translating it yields CASSSVGQGDQETQYF.

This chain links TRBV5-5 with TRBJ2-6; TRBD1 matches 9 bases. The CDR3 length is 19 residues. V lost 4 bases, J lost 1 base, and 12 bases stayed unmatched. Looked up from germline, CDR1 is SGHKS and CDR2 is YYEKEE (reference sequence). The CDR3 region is CASSPLFRDRVSGANVLTF. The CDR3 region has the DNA TGTGCCAGCAGCCCGCTTTTCCGGGACAGGGTTTCTGGGGCCAACGTCCTGACTTTC.

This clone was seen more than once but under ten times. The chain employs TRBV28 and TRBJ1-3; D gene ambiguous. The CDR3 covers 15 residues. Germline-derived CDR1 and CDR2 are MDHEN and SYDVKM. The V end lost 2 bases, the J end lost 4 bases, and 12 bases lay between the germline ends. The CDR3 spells CASSLVGSIGNTIYF. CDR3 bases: TGTGCCAGCAGTTTAGTTGGGAGTATAGGAAACACCATATATTTT.